A selection of T cell receptor beta chains follows, all from one sample in a study of T cells in Graves' hyperthyroidism and ophthalmopathy. TCRdb re-called the multiplex PCR reads through MiXCR, storing one row per CDR3 protein. The sample records some 500,000 distinct CDR3 sequences, about 15% being singletons. The sample was blood. Every receptor here comes from a woman in her twenties or thirties with Graves' ophthalmopathy. Both conserved end residues are part of each CDR3. Fields, in order: V gene, clone size, D gene, J gene, CDR3 DNA, CDR3 protein. The D gene is left open where the match is weak. Size is omitted from some rows. Given values are once, few, many or a class for expanded clones.

TRBV7-8	many	TRBD1	TRBJ1-2	TGTGCCAGCAGCTTCGAGGGACAGGGAGGTCATGGCTACACCTTC	CASSFEGQGGHGYTF
TRBV19	.	.	TRBJ2-5	TGTGCCAGTAGTATGAACGACAGAAGGGCGTACCAAGAGACCCAGTACTTC	CASSMNDRRAYQETQYF
TRBV5-8	few	TRBD2	TRBJ2-3	TGTGCCAGCAGCATAGGACTAGCGGGAGGGCCCGGTACGCAGTATTTT	CASSIGLAGGPGTQYF
TRBV28	few	.	TRBJ1-6	TGTGCCACCGAACGATACGGGGAGGTGGGCTTAGGATCACCCCTCCACTTT	CATERYGEVGLGSPLHF
TRBV7-8	.	TRBD1	TRBJ1-2	TGTGCCAGCAGCCCTACCGGGACAGGGTACGGCTACACCTTC	CASSPTGTGYGYTF
TRBV6-1	.	.	TRBJ1-6	TGTGCCAGCAGGATCCGGGACAAATCACCCCTCCACTTT	CASRIRDKSPLHF
TRBV9	many	.	TRBJ1-1	TGTGCCAGCAGCGCGGTGGGGGACGGCCTAAAGGCTTTCTTT	CASSAVGDGLKAFF
TRBV9	.	TRBD2	TRBJ2-4	TGTGCCAGCAGCGTAGAGCGGGAGGGCCTAGGAAACATTCAGTACTTC	CASSVEREGLGNIQYF
TRBV7-2	many	TRBD2	TRBJ2-3	TGTGCCAGCAGCTTGAACATAGCGGGAGATGAGGGAGATACGCAGTATTTT	CASSLNIAGDEGDTQYF
TRBV7-2	many	.	TRBJ2-3	TGTGCCAGCAGCTTAATGGCAGATACGCAGTATTTT	CASSLMADTQYF
TRBV7-2	.	.	TRBJ2-7	TGTGCCAGCAGCGAAGTAGTATCGTTGGACTGGGGGCAGTACTTC	CASSEVVSLDWGQYF
TRBV30	many	.	TRBJ1-6	TGTGCCTGGGGACCAGGGAATTCACCCCTCCACTTT	CAWGPGNSPLHF
TRBV28	many	TRBD1	TRBJ2-4	TGTGCCAGCAGCCGTACAGACAGGGTGGAGGCCAAAAACATTCAGTACTTC	CASSRTDRVEAKNIQYF
TRBV20-1	.	.	TRBJ2-7	TGCAGTGCTAGGATTCGGGGCTACGAGCAGTACTTC	CSARIRGYEQYF
TRBV12-3/TRBV12-4	many	.	TRBJ2-5	TGTGCCAGCAGTCTTCCTCGGACTCAAGAGACCCAGTACTTC	CASSLPRTQETQYF
TRBV7-6	.	TRBD2	TRBJ2-3	TGTGCCAGCAGCACCCTAGCGGCCGGTAAATCGACGCAGTATTTT	CASSTLAAGKSTQYF
TRBV4-1	.	TRBD1	TRBJ1-2	TGCGCCAGCAGCCAAGACTCGGGACAGCTCAATTATGGCTACACCTTC	CASSQDSGQLNYGYTF
TRBV24-1	few	.	TRBJ2-2	TGTGCCACCAGTGAGGCCGAGGATTTAGTTAACACCGGGGAGCTGTTTTTT	CATSEAEDLVNTGELFF
TRBV19	.	TRBD1	TRBJ2-1	TGTGCCAGTAGTATTTCGGGGACAGGAGTTTACAATGAGCAGTTCTTC	CASSISGTGVYNEQFF
TRBV28	many	TRBD1	TRBJ2-7	TGTGCCAGCAGGATACAGGGGTCTGGAACCTACGAGCAGTACTTC	CASRIQGSGTYEQYF
TRBV30	many	.	TRBJ2-1	TGTGCCTGGAGTGTTTTAATCGATGAGCAGTTCTTC	CAWSVLIDEQFF
TRBV7-8	few	TRBD1	TRBJ2-2	TGTGCCAGCAGCTTGTCCGCAGGGGGCTCCGGGGAGCTGTTTTTT	CASSLSAGGSGELFF
TRBV5-5	many	.	TRBJ1-1	TGTGCCAGCAGCTTGGAGGGGTTCACTGAAGCTTTCTTT	CASSLEGFTEAFF
TRBV11-2	many	TRBD2	TRBJ2-1	TGTGCCAGCAGCTTAGAACTAGCGGGAGGTGAGCAGTTCTTC	CASSLELAGGEQFF
TRBV5-1	few	TRBD2	TRBJ2-1	TGCGCCAGCAGCTTGCCCCTAGCGGGAGGCGGTTTTGAGCAGTTCTTC	CASSLPLAGGGFEQFF
TRBV10-3	many	.	TRBJ2-7	TGTGCCGCCCATACAGGGTATCACGAGCAGTACTTC	CAAHTGYHEQYF
TRBV7-2	many	TRBD1	TRBJ2-4	TGTGCCAGCAGCTTAGCAGTTGGGACAGGGGGCTCTAGGGCCAAAAACATTCAGTACTTC	CASSLAVGTGGSRAKNIQYF
TRBV6-1	.	TRBD1	TRBJ1-2	TGTGCCAGCAGATCAGGACAGGGAGATGACTACACCTTC	CASRSGQGDDYTF
TRBV6-2/TRBV6-3	.	.	TRBJ1-1	TGTGCCAGCAGGGCCGGGGCCCAGATGGCTTTCTTT	CASRAGAQMAFF
TRBV6-1	many	TRBD2	TRBJ2-1	TGTGCCAGCAGTCCCTCCGGGACTAGCGGGAGTATCTCCTACAATGAGCAGTTCTTC	CASSPSGTSGSISYNEQFF
TRBV7-2	many	.	TRBJ1-5	TGTGCCAGCAGCTTAGTTTGGGGGGCTAGCAATCAGCCCCAGCATTTT	CASSLVWGASNQPQHF
TRBV15	.	TRBD2	TRBJ2-7	TGTGCCACCAGCAACGGGGCCGGGACTAGCGGGAGAAATTACGAGCAGTACTTC	CATSNGAGTSGRNYEQYF
TRBV5-1	many	TRBD1	TRBJ1-1	TGCGCCAGCAGGAGTGGACAGGGGAACACTGAAGCTTTCTTT	CASRSGQGNTEAFF
TRBV14	few	.	TRBJ1-1	TGTGCCAGCAGCCAAGCCCTTACGGGGTGGACTGAAGCTTTCTTT	CASSQALTGWTEAFF
TRBV20-1	many	.	TRBJ2-7	TGCAGTGCTAGAGATGAAGCGGGTGGTGGGTACGAGCAGTACTTC	CSARDEAGGGYEQYF
TRBV6-1	many	.	TRBJ2-5	TGTGCCAGCAGTCCCCTACAATGGAGGGCAGGTCGGGAGACCCAGTACTTC	CASSPLQWRAGRETQYF
TRBV28	many	.	TRBJ2-5	TGTGCCAGCAGTCCGTTGCGGTGGAAGGGCGAAGAGACCCAGTACTTC	CASSPLRWKGEETQYF
TRBV28	many	.	TRBJ2-2	TGTGCCAGCAGTTTAGTCGGGGAGCTGTTTTTT	CASSLVGELFF
TRBV28	many	.	TRBJ2-1	TGTGCCAGCAGCCATGACTACTCCTACAATGAGCAGTTCTTC	CASSHDYSYNEQFF
TRBV20-1	many	.	TRBJ2-3	TGCAGTGCTATAAAACTCACAGATACGCAGTATTTT	CSAIKLTDTQYF
TRBV2	many	TRBD2	TRBJ2-5	TGTGCCAGCAGTGACGGGGCTCTACTAGCGGAGACCCAGTACTTC	CASSDGALLAETQYF
TRBV27	few	.	TRBJ2-2	TGTGCCAGTCTGGGTCCCGGGGAGCTGTTTTTT	CASLGPGELFF
TRBV6-1	.	.	TRBJ1-2	TGTGCCAGCAGAGCCCGGGGGGGGGGAGGAGGCTACACCTTC	CASRARGGGGGYTF
TRBV12-3/TRBV12-4	many	.	TRBJ2-1	TGTGCCAGCAGCCCAATGGCAGGAGGGGCTGGTGAGCAGTTCTTC	CASSPMAGGAGEQFF
TRBV3-1	few	.	TRBJ2-6	TGTGCCAGCAGCCGAACAGGAGCCCCTGGGGCCAACGTCCTGACTTTC	CASSRTGAPGANVLTF
TRBV30	.	TRBD2	TRBJ2-2	TGTGCCTGGAGCCAACCCGGGAGGGGAGGAGGGGAGCTGTTTTTT	CAWSQPGRGGGELFF
TRBV27	many	.	TRBJ1-2	TGTGCCAGCAGTTTGAACTGGGGACATGGCTACACCTTC	CASSLNWGHGYTF
TRBV18	many	TRBD1	TRBJ2-5	TGTGCCAGCTCACCACAGGGGACAGGGGGCGCCGAGACCCAGTACTTC	CASSPQGTGGAETQYF
TRBV11-2	many	.	TRBJ1-5	TGTGCCAGCAGCCCCCCCAGGTGGCCCCAGCATTTT	CASSPPRWPQHF
TRBV29-1	few	.	TRBJ2-3	TGCAGCCCCTTGGGGGGAATGGCAGATACGCAGTATTTT	CSPLGGMADTQYF
TRBV7-2	few	.	TRBJ2-5	TGTGCCAGCAGCTTAGAATGGGTCCAAGAGACCCAGTACTTC	CASSLEWVQETQYF
TRBV12-3/TRBV12-4	few	.	TRBJ2-3	TGTGCCAGCAGCCGCAGGGGCCCCCCGGATACGCAGTATTTT	CASSRRGPPDTQYF